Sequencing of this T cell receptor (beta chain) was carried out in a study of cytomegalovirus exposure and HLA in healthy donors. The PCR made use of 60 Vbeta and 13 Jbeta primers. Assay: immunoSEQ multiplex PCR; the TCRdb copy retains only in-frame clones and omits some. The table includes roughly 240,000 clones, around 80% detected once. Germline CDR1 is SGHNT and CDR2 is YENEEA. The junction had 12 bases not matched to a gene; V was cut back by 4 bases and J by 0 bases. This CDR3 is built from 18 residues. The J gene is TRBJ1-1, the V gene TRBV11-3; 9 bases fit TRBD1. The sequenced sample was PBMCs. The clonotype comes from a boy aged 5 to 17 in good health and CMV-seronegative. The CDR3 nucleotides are TGTGCCAGCAGCTCGCCCAGGGACAGGGCGTTAATGAACACTGAAGCTTTCTTT. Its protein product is CASSSPRDRALMNTEAFF.